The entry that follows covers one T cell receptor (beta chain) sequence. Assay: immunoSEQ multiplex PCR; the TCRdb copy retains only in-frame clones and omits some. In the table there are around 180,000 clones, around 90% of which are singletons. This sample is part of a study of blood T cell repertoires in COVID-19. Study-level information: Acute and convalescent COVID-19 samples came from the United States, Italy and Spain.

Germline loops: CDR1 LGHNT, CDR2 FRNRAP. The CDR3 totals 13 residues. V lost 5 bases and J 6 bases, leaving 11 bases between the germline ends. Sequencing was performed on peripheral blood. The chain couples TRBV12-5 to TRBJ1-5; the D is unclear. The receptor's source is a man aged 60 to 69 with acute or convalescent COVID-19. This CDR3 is CASGPEMGQPQHF. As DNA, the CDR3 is TGTGCTAGTGGTCCGGAGATGGGTCAGCCCCAGCATTTT.